The sequence of this T cell receptor beta chain was determined in a study of tumor-infiltrating lymphocytes in primary liver carcinoma. Findings and limits, study-wide: Compared with tumor region pairs, tumor-adjacent and tumor-blood pairs overlapped less. Tumors had a significantly higher top-250-clone fraction than blood (p = 0.039).

Researchers drew blood RNA from unsorted whole blood and extracted germline DNA as well. In its sample, this clonotype was seen a few times. What it binds is unknown. A primer matching the constant region was used to make TCR beta cDNA from around 550 ng of total RNA. ARM-PCR was slightly modified, and three nested multiplex PCR rounds with it gave rise to the TCR beta libraries. Primers for the first two PCR rounds were TRBV1-TRBV30 forward primers and a C-beta reverse primer (roughly 10 cycles per round). MiXCR, run by TCRdb on the multiplex PCR reads, gives a single entry per CDR3 protein. This sample has 320,000 or so distinct CDR3 sequences, with about 60% found just once. CDR1 and CDR2 (germline): SEHNR, FQNEAQ (reference sequence). CDR3 length: 14 residues. V lost 5 bases and J lost 4, with 14 bases in between.

This sequence joins TRBV7-9 and TRBJ1-1; D uncertain. The receptor comes from a man between 35 and 55 years old with primary liver carcinoma and hepatitis B virus infection. The sample was peripheral blood. The CDR3 here is CASSLTASSTEAFF. For the CDR3, the DNA is TGTGCCAGCAGCCTAACAGCTTCGAGCACTGAAGCTTTCTTT.